Reported below is one T cell receptor (beta chain). Generated by immunoSEQ multiplex PCR, the TCRdb table keeps only in-frame clones and is missing some. Seen here are around 120,000 clones, around 86% observed once, and the top ten hold approximately 12%. The data belong to a study of PD-1 blockade in mismatch repair-deficient tumors. The germline V gene has CDR1 SGHRS and CDR2 YFSETQ. This CDR3 is 16 amino acids long. The V segment lost 0 bases and the J segment 6 bases; nucleotides outside the gene matches: 7. This chain joins TRBV5-1 and TRBJ2-1; TRBD2 matches 9 bases. The source was peripheral blood, collected 44 weeks after starting pembrolizumab. The source is an adult with mismatch repair-deficient cancer. CDR3 nucleotide sequence: TGCGCCAGCAGCTTGGTACGCGGGAGGGCCTTCAATGAGCAGTTCTTC. This translates into CASSLVRGRAFNEQFF. The full variable domain, in which reference TRBV5-1 and TRBJ2-1 provide the parts outside the CDR3, is KAGVTQTPRYLIKTRGQQVTLSCSPISGHRSVSWYQQTPGQGLQFLFEYFSETQRNKGNFPGRFSGRQFSNSRSEMNVSTLELGDSALYLCASSLVRGRAFNEQFFGPGTRLTVL.